These 27 T cell receptor beta chains were sequenced from one sample in a study of blood T cell repertoires in COVID-19. TCRdb's copy holds only in-frame clones and misses some; the assay was immunoSEQ multiplex PCR. The sample shows 200,000 to 300,000 clones, roughly four fifths of them seen only once. The sequenced sample consisted of peripheral blood. Receptors were obtained from a man aged 45-65 years with acute or convalescent COVID-19.

This chain joins TRBV11-3 and TRBJ2-3; D unclear. The length of the CDR3 is 13 residues. The germline V gene has CDR1 SGHNT and CDR2 YENEEA. V was pared by 5 bases and J by 3 bases, with 9 bases between. The CDR3 bases are TGTGCCAGCAGCCTTTCTATGACAGATACGCAGTATTTT. Translation: CASSLSMTDTQYF.

This chain joins TRBV27 and TRBJ1-2; TRBD1 matches at 9 bases. The V segment lost 6 bases and the J segment 6 bases; nucleotides outside the gene matches: 5. CDR3 length equals 13 residues. Germline values: CDR1 MNHEY, CDR2 SMNVEV (reference sequence). The CDR3, as DNA: TGTGCCAGCAGCGATGGACAGGGGAATGGCTACACCTTC. This translates into CASSDGQGNGYTF.

This chain links TRBV7-2 with TRBJ2-7; 10 nucleotides agree with TRBD2. The V gene end was trimmed by 1 base and the J gene end by 4 bases; junction bases not matched to a gene: 4. Germline values: CDR1 SGHTA, CDR2 FQGNSA. This CDR3 is built from 15 residues. CDR3 coding DNA: TGTGCCAGCAGCTTAGGCCCTAGCGGGAGTTACGAGCAGTACTTC. This encodes CASSLGPSGSYEQYF.

The chain employs TRBV9 and TRBJ1-5; no firm D call. The germline V gene has CDR1 SGDLS and CDR2 YYNGEE. V lost 0 bases to trimming and J lost 3 bases, with 4 bases between them. The CDR3 has 13 residues. This CDR3 reads CASSVGYNQPQHF. The DNA for the CDR3 is TGTGCCAGCAGCGTAGGCTACAATCAGCCCCAGCATTTT.

V is TRBV28 and J is TRBJ1-2, with 8 bases identical to TRBD1. This CDR3 has 15 residues. V dropped 1 base and J dropped 4; count of bases not matched to a gene: 5. Germline V gene lookup returns CDR1 MDHEN and CDR2 SYDVKM. CDR3 amino acids: CASSLSPGGIYGYTF. The CDR3 nucleotides read TGTGCCAGCAGTTTATCCCCAGGGGGCATCTATGGCTACACCTTC.

This clone was seen a handful of times. The V gene is TRBV19, the J gene TRBJ1-5, with TRBD1 matching 7 bases. CDR3 size: 15 residues. Trimming cost V 8 bases and J 6 bases; bases outside gene matches: 13. CDR1 and CDR2 (germline): LNHDA, SQIVND (reference sequence). This chain's CDR3 is CASRRDSNVGQPQHF. CDR3 coding DNA: TGTGCCAGTCGCCGGGACAGCAATGTCGGTCAGCCCCAGCATTTT.

This clone has a single count. J is TRBJ1-4 and V is TRBV6-5; TRBD1 might be the D (6 bases). This CDR3 is 13 amino acids long. V gave up 9 bases and J gave up 7 bases, with 15 bases separating them. Looked up from germline, CDR1 is MNHEY and CDR2 is SVGAGI. This CDR3 is CASETGIGEKLFF. The CDR3 DNA reads TGTGCCAGTGAGACAGGCATTGGTGAAAAACTGTTTTTT.

The genes are TRBV3-1 (or the pseudogene TRBV3-2) and TRBJ2-5; D is ambiguous. The length of the CDR3 is 13 residues. Germline CDR1 is LGHDT and CDR2 is YNNKEL (reference sequence). V shed 2 bases and J shed 5 bases, with 9 bases lying between them. CDR3 sequence reads: CASSQRVRETQYF. The CDR3 coding sequence is TGTGCCAGCAGCCAAAGAGTTCGGGAGACCCAGTACTTC.

The genes are TRBV5-1 and TRBJ2-2; maybe TRBD1 (6 bases). Germline V CDR1 and CDR2: SGHRS, YFSETQ. V was clipped by 8 bases and J by 5 bases, with 16 bases between them. CDR3 length: 14 residues. The CDR3 loop is CASRDTPVTGELFF. CDR3 bases: TGCGCCAGTCGGGACACGCCGGTTACCGGGGAGCTGTTTTTT. The whole variable domain, remainder taken from reference TRBV5-1 and TRBJ2-2, is KAGVTQTPRYLIKTRGQQVTLSCSPISGHRSVSWYQQTPGQGLQFLFEYFSETQRNKGNFPGRFSGRQFSNSRSEMNVSTLELGDSALYLCASRDTPVTGELFFGEGSRLTVL.

V and J are TRBV10-2 and TRBJ2-3; 9 bases match TRBD2. CDR1 and CDR2 from the germline V gene are WSHSY and SAAADI. Losses at the gene ends were 2 bases for V and 3 bases for J; bases not matched to a gene: 3. This CDR3 contains 15 residues. CDR3 protein: CASSEASGRTDTQYF. The CDR3 DNA sequence: TGCGCCAGCAGTGAGGCGAGCGGGAGGACAGATACGCAGTATTTT.

The chain recombines TRBV28 with TRBJ1-5; a weak D match, TRBD1 (5 bases). Germline CDR1 and CDR2: MDHEN and SYDVKM. The CDR3 spans 13 residues. V was clipped by 10 bases and J by 1 base, with 11 bases between them. CDR3 coding DNA: TGTGCCACCTCTCCAGGGAGCAATCAGCCCCAGCATTTT. It codes for CATSPGSNQPQHF.

The rearrangement links TRBV12-3 or TRBV12-4 to TRBJ1-1; D not resolved. The CDR3 spans 13 residues. The V and J ends lost 7 bases and 5 bases respectively, with 14 bases between them. The CDR3 sequence is CASTHSPGTEAFF. DNA of the CDR3: TGTGCCAGCACCCATTCGCCGGGGACTGAAGCTTTCTTT.

This chain connects TRBV12-1 to TRBJ2-7; whether TRBD1, the table's D call, matches the DNA was not checked. TRBV12-1 is noted as a pseudogene. CDR3 length: 15 amino acids. In DNA form, the CDR3 reads TGTGCCAGCAGCTTACCCGGGACAGGACCCTACGAGCAGTACTTC. Translating it yields CASSLPGTGPYEQYF.

This chain connects TRBV4-2 to TRBJ1-5, with D perhaps TRBD1 (6 bases). This CDR3 has 15 amino acids. The V gene's germline CDR1 is LGHNA and CDR2 YNFKEQ. V dropped 4 bases and J dropped 1 base, with 11 bases sitting between them. CDR3 amino acids: CASSLAGTSNQPQHF. CDR3 nucleotides: TGTGCCAGCAGCCTCGCCGGGACAAGCAATCAGCCCCAGCATTTT.

The chain carries TRBV2 and TRBJ2-1; 7 nucleotides agree with TRBD2. The CDR3 contains 14 residues. Trimming cost V 3 bases and J 5 bases; bases outside gene matches: 4. The germline CDR1 and CDR2 sequences are SNHLY and FYNNEI. The CDR3 reads CASSDLAVNNEQFF. In DNA, the CDR3 is TGTGCCAGCAGTGATCTAGCGGTCAACAATGAGCAGTTCTTC.

The rearrangement joins TRBV19 to TRBJ1-1; 7 bases agree with TRBD1. V gave up 6 bases and J gave up 3 bases; unmatched junction bases: 7. This CDR3 is built from 14 residues. CDR1 LNHDA and CDR2 SQIVND come from the germline V gene (reference sequence). CDR3 region: CASSNRDRDTEAFF. The CDR3 DNA is TGTGCCAGTAGCAATCGGGACAGAGACACTGAAGCTTTCTTT.

This clone showed up many times. The V gene is TRBV5-1, the J gene TRBJ2-7; 10 bases align to TRBD2. CDR1 is SGHRS and CDR2 is YFSETQ in the germline V gene. This CDR3 has 14 amino acids. V shed 4 bases, J shed 3 bases, and the junction held 4 bases outside the gene matches. DNA for the CDR3: TGCGCCAGCAGCATAGCGGGAGGTATCTACGAGCAGTACTTC. Translated: CASSIAGGIYEQYF.

The chain has TRBV5-6 and TRBJ2-6, with a weak D call TRBD1 (6 bases). The CDR3 has 15 residues. Germline assignment: CDR1 SGHDT and CDR2 YYEEEE. V was trimmed by 3 bases and J by 6 bases, leaving 13 bases between them. For the CDR3, the DNA is TGTGCCAGCAGCTCAGGGGTTGGGGTGGCCAACGTCCTGACTTTC. It specifies CASSSGVGVANVLTF.

The rearrangement links TRBV6-5 to TRBJ1-2, with 8 bases matching TRBD1. J was trimmed by 8 bases and V by 4 bases; bases with no gene match: 6. The CDR3 covers 13 residues. The V gene's germline CDR1 is MNHEY and CDR2 SVGAGI. The CDR3 DNA reads TGTGCCAGCAGTTCGGACAGGGTTGTAGGCTACACCTTC. This gives the protein CASSSDRVVGYTF.

The chain recombines TRBV10-1 with TRBJ2-6; D is perhaps TRBD2 (7 bases). This CDR3 region has 15 residues. Trimming removed 3 bases from V and 2 bases from J, with 8 bases in between. Germline V CDR1 and CDR2: WNHNN, SYGVQD (reference sequence). The CDR3 coding sequence is TGCGCCAGCAGTGAAGGGGGGGCTGGGGCCAACGTCCTGACTTTC. It codes for CASSEGGAGANVLTF.

J is TRBJ2-7 and V is TRBV5-6; D gene ambiguous. Germline assignment: CDR1 SGHDT and CDR2 YYEEEE. The CDR3 is 16 residues long. Trimming shortened V by 4 bases and J by 1 base, and 18 bases separated the two germline ends. The chain's CDR3 is CASSPPTGYRSYEQYF. In DNA form, the CDR3 reads TGTGCCAGCAGCCCCCCAACTGGTTATCGGTCCTACGAGCAGTACTTC.

The rearrangement links TRBV11-3 to TRBJ2-3; tentatively, D is TRBD1 (9 bases). CDR1 and CDR2 (germline): SGHNT, YENEEA. V was cut by 5 bases and J by 2 bases, with 26 bases left in between. CDR3 length: 19 residues. CDR3 sequence: CASSRRPGTGTSYTDTQYF. The CDR3 nucleotides read TGTGCCAGCAGCCGACGTCCCGGGACAGGGACTAGTTACACAGATACGCAGTATTTT. Together with reference TRBV11-3 and TRBJ2-3, the CDR3 gives the full variable domain: EAGVVQSPRYKIIEKKQPVAFWCNPISGHNTLYWYLQNLGQGPELLIRYENEEAVDDSQLPKDRFSAERLKGVDSTLKIQPAELGDSAVYLCASSRRPGTGTSYTDTQYFGPGTRLTVL.

This chain uses TRBV10-1 with TRBJ1-1; D might be TRBD1 (5 bases). The germline V and J ends were trimmed by 9 bases and 1 base, with 15 bases remaining between them. The CDR3 is 14 residues long. In germline, CDR1 is WNHNN, CDR2 SYGVQD (reference sequence). The CDR3 sequence: CARDRAGGNTEAFF. Here the CDR3 DNA reads TGCGCCAGGGACCGAGCCGGGGGGAACACTGAAGCTTTCTTT.

The chain couples TRBV18 to TRBJ1-4; D is unclear. Germline CDR1 is KGHSH and CDR2 is LQKENI. The CDR3 extends over 15 amino acids. The V end was cut by 3 bases, the J end by 0 bases, with 8 bases between. This chain's CDR3 is CASSPITATNEKLFF. CDR3 bases: TGTGCCAGCTCACCTATCACAGCAACTAATGAAAAACTGTTTTTT.

This chain connects TRBV3-1 (or the pseudogene TRBV3-2) to TRBJ2-2; 8 bases line up with TRBD1. Germline CDR1 LGHDT, CDR2 YNNKEL (reference sequence). Trimming took 1 base from V and 7 from J; bases not matched to a gene: 5. This CDR3 comprises 15 residues. In DNA, the CDR3 is TGTGCCAGCAGCCAAGGCGTACAGGGGGGCGGGGAGCTGTTTTTT. Its translation is CASSQGVQGGGELFF.

Remarks on this clone: In the same sample, other DNA sequences code for this CDR3. V gene TRBV5-1 combines with J gene TRBJ2-1; 8 nucleotides match TRBD1. This CDR3 contains 15 residues. The junction had 2 bases not matched to a gene; V was cut back by 2 bases and J by 1 base. Germline CDR1 is SGHRS and CDR2 is YFSETQ. This CDR3 reads CASSLTGGSYNEQFF. Here the CDR3 DNA reads TGCGCCAGCAGCTTAACAGGGGGGTCCTACAATGAGCAGTTCTTC.

The V and J genes are TRBV18 and TRBJ1-5, with TRBD1 identical over 7 bases. The CDR3 has 16 residues. Trimming removed 5 bases from V and 2 bases from J; junction bases left unmatched: 9. The germline V gene has CDR1 KGHSH and CDR2 LQKENI. Here the CDR3 DNA reads TGTGCCAGCTCATTACAGGGGCTCTTCGGCAATCAGCCCCAGCATTTT. It translates to CASSLQGLFGNQPQHF.